Below, 21 T cell receptor beta chains from the same sample are listed, as sequenced in a study of blood T cell repertoires in COVID-19. The assay was immunoSEQ multiplex PCR, and TCRdb's table has in-frame clones only and misses some. This sample has fewer than 250,000 clones, with around 81% found just once. Material: peripheral blood. These receptors were taken from an older woman with active or convalescent COVID-19.

The V call is TRBV3-1 (or the pseudogene TRBV3-2), the J call TRBJ2-1; no reliable D call. The CDR3 extends over 15 amino acids. V dropped 0 bases and J dropped 0 bases, with 6 bases sitting between them. In germline, CDR1 is LGHDT, CDR2 YNNKEL (reference sequence). The CDR3: CASSQDTDSYNEQFF. The DNA for the CDR3 is TGTGCCAGCAGCCAAGATACAGACTCCTACAATGAGCAGTTCTTC.

This sequence joins TRBV19 and TRBJ1-6; D unresolved. Germline lookup yields CDR1 LNHDA and CDR2 SQIVND (reference sequence). V was clipped by 7 bases and J by 9 bases, with 13 bases between them. The CDR3 totals 13 residues. CDR3 in DNA: TGTGCCAGTAATCTAAGTCCTGGTTCACCCCTCCACTTT. This encodes CASNLSPGSPLHF.

The rearrangement links TRBV7-9 to TRBJ2-5; 7 nucleotides agree with TRBD2. CDR1 and CDR2 from the germline V gene are SEHNR and FQNEAQ (reference sequence). J lost 4 bases, V lost 5 bases, and 13 bases had no gene match. The CDR3 is 16 amino acids. Here the CDR3 DNA reads TGTGCCAGCAGCGCCAACCTTGGCGGGGGTCCAGAGACCCAGTACTTC. This translates into CASSANLGGGPETQYF. Filled out from reference TRBV7-9 and TRBJ2-5, the complete variable domain reads DTGVSQNPRHKITKRGQNVTFRCDPISEHNRLYWYRQTLGQGPEFLTYFQNEAQLEKSRLLSDRFSAERPKGSFSTLEIQRTEQGDSAMYLCASSANLGGGPETQYFGPGTRLLVL.

The genes are TRBV6-5 and TRBJ1-5; 7 positions match TRBD1. This CDR3 is built from 14 residues. The germline V gene has CDR1 MNHEY and CDR2 SVGAGI. V lost 7 bases to trimming and J lost 3 bases; unmatched junction nucleotides: 6. The CDR3 DNA reads TGTGCCAGCAACAACAGGGGAGTCAATCAGCCCCAGCATTTT. Its protein product is CASNNRGVNQPQHF.

The chain carries TRBV6-6 and TRBJ2-7; D uncertain. The CDR3 covers 13 residues. V shed 0 bases and J shed 3 bases, with 6 bases lying between them. Germline V CDR1 and CDR2: MNHNY, SVGAGI (reference sequence). The CDR3 nucleotides read TGTGCCAGCAGTTACTCGGTCGGCTACGAGCAGTACTTC. Its translation: CASSYSVGYEQYF.

This chain uses TRBV15 with TRBJ2-3; TRBD1 is a possible D gene (6 bases). The germline V gene has CDR1 LNHNV and CDR2 YYDKDF (reference sequence). V was pared by 4 bases and J by 4 bases, with 18 bases between. The CDR3 sequence is 16 residues long. The CDR3 DNA reads TGTGCCACCAGCATTCTACTCGGGGCAGGGGCAGATACGCAGTATTTT. Encoded protein: CATSILLGAGADTQYF.

This sequence joins TRBV3-1 (or the pseudogene TRBV3-2) and TRBJ1-1; tentatively, D is TRBD1 (5 bases). Germline CDR1 LGHDT, CDR2 YNNKEL (reference sequence). CDR3 length: 14 residues. V dropped 0 bases and J dropped 7 bases, with 12 bases sitting between them. The DNA for the CDR3 is TGTGCCAGCAGCCAAGAGGCAGGGCCAGTTGAAGCTTTCTTT. Encoded protein: CASSQEAGPVEAFF.

This clone has a single count. V is TRBV3-1 (or the pseudogene TRBV3-2) and J is TRBJ2-1, with TRBD2 as a possible D gene (6 bases). Trimming shortened V by 3 bases and J by 1 base, and 13 bases separated the two germline ends. The CDR3 runs 16 residues. Germline CDR1 LGHDT, CDR2 YNNKEL (reference sequence). CDR3 residues: CASSHLGEASYNEQFF. The CDR3, as DNA: TGTGCCAGCAGCCACTTAGGGGAGGCTTCCTACAATGAGCAGTTCTTC.

This clone was seen only once. V and J are TRBV18 and TRBJ1-5; TRBD1 is a possible D gene (5 bases). The CDR3 totals 14 residues. CDR1 is KGHSH, CDR2 LQKENI, per germline. The V gene lost 3 bases and the J gene lost 3 bases, with 9 bases spanning the gap. The CDR3 DNA is TGTGCCAGCTCACCCGGGGGGTACAATCAGCCCCAGCATTTT. This sequence encodes CASSPGGYNQPQHF.

The genes are TRBV14 and TRBJ2-5; 7 nucleotides match TRBD2. V lost 5 bases to trimming and J lost 6 bases; unmatched junction nucleotides: 6. This CDR3 contains 13 residues. Germline V gene sequence: CDR1 SGHDN, CDR2 FVKESK. The CDR3 loop reads CASSGRGAKTQYF. The DNA of the CDR3 is TGTGCCAGCAGCGGGAGGGGCGCGAAGACCCAGTACTTC.

For the CDR3, the DNA is TGTGCCAGCTCTCAACAGGGGGGATACGAGCAGTACTTC. Its translation: CASSQQGGYEQYF. This rearrangement joins TRBV18 to TRBJ2-7, with 8 bases lining up with TRBD1. Germline V gives CDR1 KGHSH, CDR2 LQKENI. J gave up 4 bases and V 6 bases, and 5 bases lay outside the gene matches. The CDR3 is 13 amino acids. The whole variable domain, filled in from reference TRBV18 and TRBJ2-7, reads NAGVMQNPRHLVRRRGQEARLRCSPMKGHSHVYWYRQLPEEGLKFMVYLQKENIIDESGMPKERFSAEFPKEGPSILRIQQVVRGDSAAYFCASSQQGGYEQYFGPGTRLTVT.

This chain links TRBV28 with TRBJ1-2; 7 bases align to TRBD1. After removal of 4 bases from V and 5 bases from J, the junction contained 4 bases not matched to a gene. The CDR3 consists of 13 residues. Germline V lookup: CDR1 MDHEN, CDR2 SYDVKM. This CDR3 reads CASSSGTDYGYTF. The DNA of the CDR3 is TGTGCCAGCAGTTCGGGGACAGATTATGGCTACACCTTC.

The chain carries TRBV2 and TRBJ1-1; 7 bases fit TRBD1. J lost 4 bases, V lost 0 bases, and 23 bases had no gene match. Germline lookup yields CDR1 SNHLY and CDR2 FYNNEI. The CDR3 has 21 amino acids. The CDR3 nucleotides are TGTGCCAGCAGTGAAGCGCTGGGATGGGACAGCCACAACCCCGGTAGCACTGAAGCTTTCTTT. Its translation is CASSEALGWDSHNPGSTEAFF.

V usage is TRBV18 and J usage is TRBJ1-1; D is unresolved. This CDR3 is built from 14 residues. V was pared by 6 bases and J by 4 bases, with 15 bases between. Germline V gives CDR1 KGHSH, CDR2 LQKENI. The CDR3 DNA reads TGTGCCAGCTCGCGGGTTCGAAGAAGCACTGAAGCTTTCTTT. Protein sequence: CASSRVRRSTEAFF.

The chain joins TRBV4-1 to TRBJ2-2; TRBD2 agrees at 9 bases. This CDR3 spans 17 amino acids. Germline values: CDR1 MGHRA, CDR2 YSYEKL. V gave up 7 bases and J gave up 5 bases; unmatched junction bases: 14. The CDR3 protein is CASNRGREGPRTGELFF. The CDR3 coding sequence is TGCGCCAGCAACCGGGGGCGGGAGGGCCCTCGAACCGGGGAGCTGTTTTTT.

This rearrangement joins TRBV7-2 to TRBJ1-3; D unresolved. CDR3 size: 13 residues. CDR1 is SGHTA, CDR2 FQGNSA, per germline. Trimming pared 1 base from V and 4 bases from J, leaving 5 bases between. The DNA of the CDR3 is TGTGCCAGCAGCTTAGACAGAGGAAACACCATATATTTT. Amino acids: CASSLDRGNTIYF. Variable domain in full (rest from reference TRBV7-2 and TRBJ1-3): GAGVSQSPSNKVTEKGKDVELRCDPISGHTALYWYRQSLGQGLEFLIYFQGNSAPDKSGLPSDRFSAERTGGSVSTLTIQRTQQEDSAVYLCASSLDRGNTIYFGEGSWLTVV.

V and J are TRBV4-1 and TRBJ1-4, with 10 bases aligning to TRBD1. CDR3 length: 15 amino acids. V dropped 4 bases and J dropped 7; count of bases not matched to a gene: 6. Germline V gene sequence: CDR1 MGHRA, CDR2 YSYEKL. The CDR3: CASSPQTGGVEKLFF. As DNA, the CDR3 is TGCGCCAGCAGCCCCCAGACAGGGGGCGTTGAAAAACTGTTTTTT.

The chain has TRBV7-9 and TRBJ1-5, with a weak D call TRBD1 (5 bases). Trimming left V 8 bases short and J 0 bases short, with 8 bases between. The CDR3 sequence is 13 residues long. CDR1 SEHNR and CDR2 FQNEAQ come from the germline V gene (reference sequence). This CDR3 reads CASGQGSNQPQHF. The DNA for the CDR3 is TGTGCCAGCGGCCAGGGTAGCAATCAGCCCCAGCATTTT.

This rearrangement joins TRBV10-3 to TRBJ2-3; TRBD2 is a possible D gene (5 bases). Per the germline V gene, CDR1 is ENHRY and CDR2 is SYGVKD. The CDR3 totals 14 residues. The V and J ends lost 6 bases and 2 bases respectively, with 12 bases between them. CDR3 sequence: CAIREGLSTDTQYF. The DNA of the CDR3 is TGTGCCATCAGAGAAGGACTCTCCACAGATACGCAGTATTTT.

This clone was seen only once. The rearrangement joins TRBV4-1 to TRBJ1-6, with 9 bases lining up with TRBD1. V lost 2 bases and J lost 10; bases outside the gene matches: 3. There are 14 residues in the CDR3. CDR1 MGHRA and CDR2 YSYEKL come from the germline V gene. The CDR3: CASSQPGQGSPLHF. The CDR3, as DNA: TGCGCCAGCAGCCAACCGGGACAGGGCTCACCCCTCCACTTT.

The chain combines TRBV19 with TRBJ1-2; 7 bases are shared with TRBD1. Trimming took 4 bases from V and 5 from J; bases not matched to a gene: 7. Germline V gene lookup returns CDR1 LNHDA and CDR2 SQIVND (reference sequence). The CDR3 spans 14 residues. In DNA, the CDR3 is TGTGCCAGTAGTAAGGGGGACAGTCTGTATGGCTACACCTTC. The encoded protein is CASSKGDSLYGYTF.